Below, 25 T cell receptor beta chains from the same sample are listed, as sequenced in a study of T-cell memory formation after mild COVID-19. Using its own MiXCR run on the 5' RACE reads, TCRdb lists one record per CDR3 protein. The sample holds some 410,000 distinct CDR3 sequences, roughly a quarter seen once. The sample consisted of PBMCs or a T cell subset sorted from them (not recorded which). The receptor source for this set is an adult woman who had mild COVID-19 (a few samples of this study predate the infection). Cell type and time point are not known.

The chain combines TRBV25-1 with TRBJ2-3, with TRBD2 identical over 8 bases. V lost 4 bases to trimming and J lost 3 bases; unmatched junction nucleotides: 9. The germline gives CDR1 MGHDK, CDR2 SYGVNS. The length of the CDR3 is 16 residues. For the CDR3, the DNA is TGTGCCAGCAGTGGGGGAGCGGGAGATGGTACAGATACGCAGTATTTT. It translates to CASSGGAGDGTDTQYF.

This CDR3 reads CASSLEQTYTDTQYF. CDR3 bases: TGCGCCAGCAGCTTGGAACAGACCTACACAGATACGCAGTATTTT. This sequence joins TRBV5-1 and TRBJ2-3; D remains ambiguous. There are 15 residues in the CDR3. Germline CDR1 reads SGHRS; CDR2 reads YFSETQ. V lost 0 bases and J 2 bases, leaving 10 bases between the germline ends.

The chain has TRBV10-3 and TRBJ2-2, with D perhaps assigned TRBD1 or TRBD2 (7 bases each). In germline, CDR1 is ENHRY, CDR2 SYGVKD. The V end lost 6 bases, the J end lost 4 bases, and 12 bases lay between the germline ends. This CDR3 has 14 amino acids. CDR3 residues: CAIRDREGTGELFF. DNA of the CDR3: TGTGCCATCAGAGACAGGGAGGGCACCGGGGAGCTGTTTTTT.

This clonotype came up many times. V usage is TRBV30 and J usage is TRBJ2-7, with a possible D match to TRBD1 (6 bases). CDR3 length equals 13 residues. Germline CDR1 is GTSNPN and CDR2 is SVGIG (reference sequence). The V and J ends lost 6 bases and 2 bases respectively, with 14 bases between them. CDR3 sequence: CACGMDRPYEQYF. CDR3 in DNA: TGTGCCTGCGGGATGGACAGACCCTACGAGCAGTACTTC. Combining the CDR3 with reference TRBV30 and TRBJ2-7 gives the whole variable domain SQTIHQWPATLVQPVGSPLSLECTVEGTSNPNLYWYRQAAGRGLQLLFYSVGIGQISSEVPQNLSASRPQDRQFILSSKKLLLSDSGFYLCACGMDRPYEQYFGPGTRLTVT.

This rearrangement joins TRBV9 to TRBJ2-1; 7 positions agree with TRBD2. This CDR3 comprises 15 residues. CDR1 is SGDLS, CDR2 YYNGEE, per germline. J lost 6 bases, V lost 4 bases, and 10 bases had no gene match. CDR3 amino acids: CASSPRWGGFNEQFF. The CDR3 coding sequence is TGTGCCAGCAGCCCCCGGTGGGGAGGGTTCAATGAGCAGTTCTTC.

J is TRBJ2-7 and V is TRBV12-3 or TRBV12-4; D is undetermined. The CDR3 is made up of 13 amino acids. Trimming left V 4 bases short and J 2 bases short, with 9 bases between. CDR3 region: CASSSESTYEQYF. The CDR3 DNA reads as TGTGCCAGCAGTTCAGAGTCAACCTACGAGCAGTACTTC.

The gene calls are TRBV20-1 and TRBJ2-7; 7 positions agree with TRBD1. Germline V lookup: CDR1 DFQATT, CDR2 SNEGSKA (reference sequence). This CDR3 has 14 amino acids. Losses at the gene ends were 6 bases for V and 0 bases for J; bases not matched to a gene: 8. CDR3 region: CSATDRASSYEQYF. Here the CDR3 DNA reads TGCAGTGCCACAGACAGGGCGAGCTCCTACGAGCAGTACTTC.

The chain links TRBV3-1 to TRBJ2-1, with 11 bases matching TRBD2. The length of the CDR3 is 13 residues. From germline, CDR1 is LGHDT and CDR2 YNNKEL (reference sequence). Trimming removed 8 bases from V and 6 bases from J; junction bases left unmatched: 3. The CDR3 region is CASGLAGGNEQFF. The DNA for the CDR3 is TGTGCCAGCGGGCTAGCGGGGGGCAATGAGCAGTTCTTC.

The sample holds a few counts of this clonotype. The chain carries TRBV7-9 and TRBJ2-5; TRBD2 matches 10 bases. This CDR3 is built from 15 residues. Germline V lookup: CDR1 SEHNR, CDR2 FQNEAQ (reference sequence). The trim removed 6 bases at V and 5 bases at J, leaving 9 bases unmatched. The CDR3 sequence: CASRWAGTSAETQYF. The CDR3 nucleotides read TGTGCCAGCAGGTGGGCCGGGACTAGCGCGGAGACCCAGTACTTC.

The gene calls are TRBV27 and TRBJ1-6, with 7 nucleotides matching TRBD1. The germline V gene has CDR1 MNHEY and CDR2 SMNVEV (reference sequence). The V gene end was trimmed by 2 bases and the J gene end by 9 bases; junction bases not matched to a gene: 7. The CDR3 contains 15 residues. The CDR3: CASSLKPGGISPLHF. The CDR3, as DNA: TGTGCCAGCAGTTTAAAGCCAGGGGGTATTTCACCCCTCCACTTT.

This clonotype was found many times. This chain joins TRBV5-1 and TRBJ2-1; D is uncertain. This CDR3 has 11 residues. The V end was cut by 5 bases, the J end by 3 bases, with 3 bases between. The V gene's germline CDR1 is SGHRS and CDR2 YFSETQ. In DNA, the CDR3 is TGCGCCAGCAGATACTACAATGAGCAGTTCTTC. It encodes CASRYYNEQFF.

DNA of the CDR3: TGTGCCAGCAGCTTAGCCCCTTCAAGCGGGACCGAGTTCTTC. It specifies CASSLAPSSGTEFF. The chain employs TRBV7-9 and TRBJ2-1; 7 bases line up with TRBD2. CDR1 SEHNR and CDR2 FQNEAQ come from the germline V gene (reference sequence). This CDR3 is 14 amino acids long. V lost 0 bases, J lost 14 bases, and 10 bases stayed unmatched. The full variable domain, its missing parts supplied by reference TRBV7-9 and TRBJ2-1, is DTGVSQNPRHKITKRGQNVTFRCDPISEHNRLYWYRQTLGQGPEFLTYFQNEAQLEKSRLLSDRFSAERPKGSFSTLEIQRTEQGDSAMYLCASSLAPSSGTEFFGPGTRLTVL.

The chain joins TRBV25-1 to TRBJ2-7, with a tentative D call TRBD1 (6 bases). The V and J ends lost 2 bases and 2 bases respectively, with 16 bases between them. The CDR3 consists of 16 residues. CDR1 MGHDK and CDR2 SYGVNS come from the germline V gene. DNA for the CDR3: TGTGCCAGCAGTGAACCCAGGGGCCGTGGGGCCTACGAGCAGTACTTC. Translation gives CASSEPRGRGAYEQYF.

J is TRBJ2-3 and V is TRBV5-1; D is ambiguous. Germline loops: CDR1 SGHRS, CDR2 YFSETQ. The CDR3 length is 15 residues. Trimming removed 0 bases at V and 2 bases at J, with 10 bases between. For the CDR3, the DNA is TGCGCCAGCAGCTTGGACGGTTCCACCACAGATACGCAGTATTTT. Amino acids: CASSLDGSTTDTQYF.

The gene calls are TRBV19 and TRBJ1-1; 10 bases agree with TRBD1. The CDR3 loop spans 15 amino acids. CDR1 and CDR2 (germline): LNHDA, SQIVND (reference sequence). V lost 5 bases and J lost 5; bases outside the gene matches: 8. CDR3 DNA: TGTGCCAGTAGTTACTATCCGGGACAGGGGACTGAAGCTTTCTTT. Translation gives CASSYYPGQGTEAFF. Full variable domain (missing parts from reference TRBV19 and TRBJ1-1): DGGITQSPKYLFRKEGQNVTLSCEQNLNHDAMYWYRQDPGQGLRLIYYSQIVNDFQKGDIAEGYSVSREKKESFPLTVTSAQKNPTAFYLCASSYYPGQGTEAFFGQGTRLTVV.

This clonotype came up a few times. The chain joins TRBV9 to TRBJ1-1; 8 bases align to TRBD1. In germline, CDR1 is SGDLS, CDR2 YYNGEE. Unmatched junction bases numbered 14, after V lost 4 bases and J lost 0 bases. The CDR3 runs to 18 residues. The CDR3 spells CASSPLGQGAIMNTEAFF. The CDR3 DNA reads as TGTGCCAGCAGCCCTCTCGGACAGGGCGCAATTATGAACACTGAAGCTTTCTTT.

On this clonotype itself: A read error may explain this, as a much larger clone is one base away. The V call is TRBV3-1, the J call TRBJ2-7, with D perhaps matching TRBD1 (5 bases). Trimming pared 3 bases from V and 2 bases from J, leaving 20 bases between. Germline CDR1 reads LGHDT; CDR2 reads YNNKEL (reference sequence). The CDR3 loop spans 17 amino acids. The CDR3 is CASSHDLWGTGTYEQYF. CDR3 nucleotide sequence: TGTGCCAGCAGCCACGATTTGTGGGGCACCGGAACCTACGAGCAGTACTTC.

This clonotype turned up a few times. In nucleotides, the CDR3 is TGTGCCAGCGTAGAATCTCAGGGGTTGGGCTACACCTTC. This encodes CASVESQGLGYTF. The chain uses TRBV7-2 and TRBJ1-2; TRBD1 might be the D (6 bases). The CDR3 is made up of 13 amino acids. The V and J ends lost 8 bases and 8 bases respectively, with 18 bases between them. CDR1 and CDR2 (germline): SGHTA, FQGNSA. Full variable domain (rest looked up from reference TRBV7-2 and TRBJ1-2): GAGVSQSPSNKVTEKGKDVELRCDPISGHTALYWYRQSLGQGLEFLIYFQGNSAPDKSGLPSDRFSAERTGGSVSTLTIQRTQQEDSAVYLCASVESQGLGYTFGSGTRLTVV.

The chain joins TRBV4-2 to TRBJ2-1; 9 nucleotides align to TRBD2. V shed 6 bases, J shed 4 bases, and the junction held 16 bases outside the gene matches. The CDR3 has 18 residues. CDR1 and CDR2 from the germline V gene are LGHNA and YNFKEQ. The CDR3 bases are TGTGCCAGCAGTTTCAAGGACTATAGCGGGGGAACGTACAATGAGCAGTTCTTC. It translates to CASSFKDYSGGTYNEQFF.

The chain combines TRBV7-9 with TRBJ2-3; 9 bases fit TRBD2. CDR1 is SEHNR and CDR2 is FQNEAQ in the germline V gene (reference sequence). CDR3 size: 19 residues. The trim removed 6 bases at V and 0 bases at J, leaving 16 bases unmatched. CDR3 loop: CASSSTNRLAGASTDTQYF. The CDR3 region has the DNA TGTGCCAGCAGTTCGACCAACCGGTTAGCGGGGGCTAGCACAGATACGCAGTATTTT.

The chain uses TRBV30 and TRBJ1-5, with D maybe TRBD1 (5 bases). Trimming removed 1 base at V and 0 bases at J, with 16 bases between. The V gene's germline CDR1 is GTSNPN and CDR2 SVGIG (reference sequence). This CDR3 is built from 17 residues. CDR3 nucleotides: TGTGCCTGGAGTGGGGGCGGGCCTGCATATAGCAATCAGCCCCAGCATTTT. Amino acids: CAWSGGGPAYSNQPQHF.

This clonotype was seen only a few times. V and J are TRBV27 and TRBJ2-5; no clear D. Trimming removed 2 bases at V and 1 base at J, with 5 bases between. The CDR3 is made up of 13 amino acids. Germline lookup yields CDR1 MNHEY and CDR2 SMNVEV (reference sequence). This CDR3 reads CASSLLSQETQYF. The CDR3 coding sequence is TGTGCCAGCAGTTTACTTTCCCAAGAGACCCAGTACTTC.

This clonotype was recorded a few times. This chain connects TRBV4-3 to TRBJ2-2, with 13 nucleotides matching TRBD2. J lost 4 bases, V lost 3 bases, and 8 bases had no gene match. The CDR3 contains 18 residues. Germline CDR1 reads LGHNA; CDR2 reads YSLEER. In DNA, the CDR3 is TGCGCCAGCAGCCAGAGGACTAGCGGGAGTCTGAGCACCGGGGAGCTGTTTTTT. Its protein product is CASSQRTSGSLSTGELFF.

CDR3 region: CASSLQGSAEAFF. The CDR3 DNA reads TGTGCCAGCAGTTTACAGGGGAGCGCTGAAGCTTTCTTT. This chain connects TRBV12-3 or TRBV12-4 to TRBJ1-1, with TRBD1 as a possible D gene (6 bases). This CDR3 region has 13 residues. The V end lost 2 bases, the J end lost 6 bases, and 10 bases lay between the germline ends.

CDR3 protein: CASSQEVASGGATDTQYF. DNA for the CDR3: TGTGCCAGCAGCCAAGAAGTGGCTAGCGGGGGGGCAACAGATACGCAGTATTTT. This sequence joins TRBV4-2 and TRBJ2-3, with 12 bases fitting TRBD2. In germline, CDR1 is LGHNA, CDR2 YNFKEQ. CDR3 length: 18 amino acids. J gave up 3 bases and V 0 bases, and 7 bases lay outside the gene matches.